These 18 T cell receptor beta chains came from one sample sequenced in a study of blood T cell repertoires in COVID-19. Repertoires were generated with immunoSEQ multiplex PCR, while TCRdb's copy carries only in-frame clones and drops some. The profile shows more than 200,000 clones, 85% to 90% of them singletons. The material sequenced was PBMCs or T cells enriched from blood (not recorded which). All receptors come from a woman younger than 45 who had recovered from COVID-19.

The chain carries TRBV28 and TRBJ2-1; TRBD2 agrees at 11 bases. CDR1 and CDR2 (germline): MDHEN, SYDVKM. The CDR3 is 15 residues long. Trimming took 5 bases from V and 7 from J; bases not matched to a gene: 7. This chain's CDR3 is CASSPPASGRNEQFF. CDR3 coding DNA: TGTGCCAGCAGTCCACCCGCTAGCGGGAGGAATGAGCAGTTCTTC.

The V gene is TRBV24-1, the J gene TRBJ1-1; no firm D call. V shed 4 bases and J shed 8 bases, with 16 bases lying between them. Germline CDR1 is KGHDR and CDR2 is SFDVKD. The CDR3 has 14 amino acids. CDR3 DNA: TGTGCCACCAGTGACACCACAGACGATCGAGAAGCTTTCTTT. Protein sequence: CATSDTTDDREAFF.

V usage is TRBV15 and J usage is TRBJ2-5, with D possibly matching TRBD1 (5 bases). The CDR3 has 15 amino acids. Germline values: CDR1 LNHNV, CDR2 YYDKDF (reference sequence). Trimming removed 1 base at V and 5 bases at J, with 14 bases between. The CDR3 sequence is CATSRAATGGETQYF. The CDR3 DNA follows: TGTGCCACCAGCAGAGCCGCCACAGGTGGGGAGACCCAGTACTTC.

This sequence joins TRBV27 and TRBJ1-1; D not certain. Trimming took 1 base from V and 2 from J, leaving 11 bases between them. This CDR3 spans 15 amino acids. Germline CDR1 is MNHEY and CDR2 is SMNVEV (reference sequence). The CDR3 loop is CASSLWTDSNTEAFF. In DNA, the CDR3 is TGTGCCAGCAGTTTATGGACGGACTCCAACACTGAAGCTTTCTTT.

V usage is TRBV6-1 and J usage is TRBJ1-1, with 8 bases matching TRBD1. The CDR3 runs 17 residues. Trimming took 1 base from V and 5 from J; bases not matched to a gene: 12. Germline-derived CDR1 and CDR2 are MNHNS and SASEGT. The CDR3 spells CASSEVETGESYTEAFF. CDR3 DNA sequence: TGTGCCAGCAGTGAAGTAGAGACAGGGGAGAGTTATACTGAAGCTTTCTTT.

The DNA for the CDR3 is TGTGCCAGCAGCTCTAGCCTGCCGGACACTGAAGCTTTCTTT. It encodes CASSSSLPDTEAFF. The chain couples TRBV28 to TRBJ1-1; D unclear. The germline V gene has CDR1 MDHEN and CDR2 SYDVKM. Trimming pared 6 bases from V and 3 bases from J, leaving 14 bases between. The CDR3 has 14 amino acids.

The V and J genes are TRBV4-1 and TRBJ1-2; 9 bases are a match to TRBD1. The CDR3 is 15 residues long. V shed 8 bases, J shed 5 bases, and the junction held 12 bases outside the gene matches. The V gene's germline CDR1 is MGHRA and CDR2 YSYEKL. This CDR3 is CASGAQQGARYGYTF. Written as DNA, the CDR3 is TGCGCCAGCGGCGCACAACAGGGGGCGCGATATGGCTACACCTTC.

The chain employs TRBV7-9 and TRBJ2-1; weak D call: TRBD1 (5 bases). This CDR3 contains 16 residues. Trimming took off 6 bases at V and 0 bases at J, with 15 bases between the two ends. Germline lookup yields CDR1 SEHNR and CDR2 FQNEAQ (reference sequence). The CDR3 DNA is TGTGCCAGCAGTTATAACAGGCTTAGCTCCTACAATGAGCAGTTCTTC. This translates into CASSYNRLSSYNEQFF.

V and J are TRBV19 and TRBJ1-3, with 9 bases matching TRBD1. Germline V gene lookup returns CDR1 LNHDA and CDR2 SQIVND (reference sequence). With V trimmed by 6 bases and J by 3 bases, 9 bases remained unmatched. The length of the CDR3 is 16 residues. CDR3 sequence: CASRDRGQLFGNTIYF. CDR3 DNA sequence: TGTGCCAGTAGGGACAGGGGCCAGCTGTTTGGAAACACCATATATTTT.

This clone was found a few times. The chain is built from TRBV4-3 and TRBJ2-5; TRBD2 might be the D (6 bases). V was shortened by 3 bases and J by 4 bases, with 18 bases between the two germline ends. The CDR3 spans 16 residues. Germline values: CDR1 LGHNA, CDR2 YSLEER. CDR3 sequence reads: CASSQIVGSGGETQYF. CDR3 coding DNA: TGCGCCAGCAGCCAGATCGTCGGGAGTGGAGGAGAGACCCAGTACTTC.

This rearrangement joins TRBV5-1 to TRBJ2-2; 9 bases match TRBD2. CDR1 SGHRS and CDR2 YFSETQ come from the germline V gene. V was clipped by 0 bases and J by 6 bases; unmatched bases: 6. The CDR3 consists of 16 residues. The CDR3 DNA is TGCGCCAGCAGCTTGGAGGGAGCGGGAGGAGCCGGGGAGCTGTTTTTT. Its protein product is CASSLEGAGGAGELFF.

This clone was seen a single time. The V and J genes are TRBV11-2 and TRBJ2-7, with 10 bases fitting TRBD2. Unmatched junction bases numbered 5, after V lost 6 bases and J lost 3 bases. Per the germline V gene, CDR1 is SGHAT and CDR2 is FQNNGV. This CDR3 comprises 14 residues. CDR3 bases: TGTGCCAGCAGTTCTGGGACTAGCGTCTACGAGCAGTACTTC. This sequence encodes CASSSGTSVYEQYF. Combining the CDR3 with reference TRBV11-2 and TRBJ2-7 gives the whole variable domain EAGVAQSPRYKIIEKRQSVAFWCNPISGHATLYWYQQILGQGPKLLIQFQNNGVVDDSQLPKDRFSAERLKGVDSTLKIQPAKLEDSAVYLCASSSGTSVYEQYFGPGTRLTVT.

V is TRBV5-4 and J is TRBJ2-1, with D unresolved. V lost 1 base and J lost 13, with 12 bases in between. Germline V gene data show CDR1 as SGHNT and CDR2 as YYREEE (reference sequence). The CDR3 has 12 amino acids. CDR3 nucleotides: TGTGCCAGCAGCTTGCGCAGGAATACCCAGTTCTTC. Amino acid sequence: CASSLRRNTQFF.

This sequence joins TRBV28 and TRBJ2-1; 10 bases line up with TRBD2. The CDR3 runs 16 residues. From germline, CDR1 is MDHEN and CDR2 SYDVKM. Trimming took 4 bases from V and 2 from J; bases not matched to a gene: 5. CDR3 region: CASSSYLAGAYNEQFF. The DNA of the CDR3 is TGTGCCAGCAGTTCCTACCTAGCGGGAGCCTACAATGAGCAGTTCTTC.

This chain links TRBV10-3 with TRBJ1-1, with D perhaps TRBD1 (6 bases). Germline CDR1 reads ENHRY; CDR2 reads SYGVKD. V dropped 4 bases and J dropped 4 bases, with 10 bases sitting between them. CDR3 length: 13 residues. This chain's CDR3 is CAISVPGVTEAFF. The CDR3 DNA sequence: TGTGCCATCAGTGTCCCAGGGGTCACTGAAGCTTTCTTT.

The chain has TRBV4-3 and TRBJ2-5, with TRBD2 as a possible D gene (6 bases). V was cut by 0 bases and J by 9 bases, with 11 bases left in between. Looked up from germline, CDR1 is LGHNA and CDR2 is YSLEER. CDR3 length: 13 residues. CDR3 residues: CASSQEWRGPQYF. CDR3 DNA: TGCGCCAGCAGCCAAGAATGGAGGGGCCCCCAGTACTTC.

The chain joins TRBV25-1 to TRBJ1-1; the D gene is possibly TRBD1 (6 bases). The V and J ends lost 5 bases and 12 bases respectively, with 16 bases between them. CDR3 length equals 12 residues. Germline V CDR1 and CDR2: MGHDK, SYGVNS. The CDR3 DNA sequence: TGTGCCAGCAGTTACCGGGACATCTTAACTTTCTTT. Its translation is CASSYRDILTFF.

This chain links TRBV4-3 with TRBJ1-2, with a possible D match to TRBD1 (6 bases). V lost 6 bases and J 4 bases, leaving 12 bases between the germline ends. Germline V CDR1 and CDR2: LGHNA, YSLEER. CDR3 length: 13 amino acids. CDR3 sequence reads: CASRKGGIYGYTF. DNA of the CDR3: TGCGCCAGCAGGAAGGGGGGGATCTATGGCTACACCTTC.